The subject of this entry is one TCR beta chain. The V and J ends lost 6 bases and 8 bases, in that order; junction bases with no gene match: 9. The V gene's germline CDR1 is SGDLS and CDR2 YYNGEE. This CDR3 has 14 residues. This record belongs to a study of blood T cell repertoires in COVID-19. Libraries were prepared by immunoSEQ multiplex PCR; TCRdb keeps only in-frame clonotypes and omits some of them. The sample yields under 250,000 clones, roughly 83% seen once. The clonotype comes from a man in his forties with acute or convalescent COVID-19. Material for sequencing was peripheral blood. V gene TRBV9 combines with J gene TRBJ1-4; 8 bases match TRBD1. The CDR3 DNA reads TGTGCCAGCAACGCGGGACAGGTAGAAGAAAAACTGTTTTTT. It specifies CASNAGQVEEKLFF.